The 9 T cell receptor beta chains in this list originate from one sample, sequenced in a study of vaccination effects on CD4 cells after COVID-19. These receptors' antigens are unknown. Clones were sequenced by immunoSEQ multiplex PCR, and TCRdb holds only the in-frame ones, with some missing. The data show under 55,000 clones, with more than 70% seen just once and approximately 6% held by the top ten. CD4+ T cells specific for antigen were expanded with viral peptide pools by the ViraFEST assay before sequencing. Subsequent to a culture period of more than 8 days, CD4+ T cells were isolated. People in the vaccine group had not been infected with SARS-CoV-2 before, and their nucleocapsid antibodies were negative. The sample consisted of CD4+ T cells from PBMCs cultured with HCoV-OC43 spike peptides, taken before COVID-19 vaccination. Documented subset: HCoV-OC43 spike overlapping peptide pool stimulation. These receptors came from a human donor who received a COVID-19 vaccine.

The V gene is TRBV19, the J gene TRBJ2-1; the match to TRBD1 covers 10 bases. The CDR3 totals 13 residues. Trimming cost V 2 bases and J 15 bases; bases outside gene matches: 7. The V gene's germline CDR1 is LNHDA and CDR2 SQIVND (reference sequence). The DNA for the CDR3 is TGTGCCAGTAGTATAAGGGACAGGGGAGTCTGGTTCTTC. Translating gives CASSIRDRGVWFF.

The chain couples TRBV5-1 to TRBJ2-3; no definite D call. Looked up from germline, CDR1 is SGHRS and CDR2 is YFSETQ. The CDR3 sequence is 14 residues long. Deletions cut 2 bases from V and 1 base from J, with 8 bases between. Written as DNA, the CDR3 is TGCGCCAGCAGCTTCTCCTGGGGCACAGATACGCAGTATTTT. Translating it yields CASSFSWGTDTQYF.

The chain combines TRBV10-3 with TRBJ2-3, with TRBD2 as a possible D gene (6 bases). Trimming took off 3 bases at V and 6 bases at J, with 13 bases between the two ends. The CDR3 contains 14 residues. Germline assignment: CDR1 ENHRY and CDR2 SYGVKD. The CDR3 loop reads CAISDRAGTDTQYF. The CDR3, as DNA: TGTGCCATCAGTGATAGGGCGGGGACTGATACGCAGTATTTT.

The chain recombines TRBV5-1 with TRBJ2-5, with 11 nucleotides matching TRBD2. The CDR3 has 15 residues. Germline V gene data show CDR1 as SGHRS and CDR2 as YFSETQ. Trimming took 2 bases from V and 7 from J; bases not matched to a gene: 7. The CDR3 loop reads CASSFSGGALVTQYF. The CDR3 DNA sequence: TGCGCCAGCAGCTTTAGCGGGGGGGCCTTGGTGACCCAGTACTTC.

This clone was picked up a small number of times. The chain recombines TRBV28 with TRBJ1-4, with D unresolved. Germline assignment: CDR1 MDHEN and CDR2 SYDVKM. This CDR3 contains 14 residues. The V end lost 5 bases, the J end lost 0 bases, and 7 bases lay between the germline ends. The CDR3 DNA is TGTGCCAGCAGTGCAGGCCCAACTAATGAAAAACTGTTTTTT. Translated: CASSAGPTNEKLFF.

This clone was detected a few times. This chain joins TRBV4-1 and TRBJ1-5; D call uncertain. Between the trimmed V and J ends, which lost 4 bases and 4 bases, there was a span of 11 bases. CDR3 length: 14 amino acids. From germline, CDR1 is MGHRA and CDR2 YSYEKL. In DNA form, the CDR3 reads TGCGCCAGCAGCCCCCTCCCCTGGAATCAGCCCCAGCATTTT. It is translated as CASSPLPWNQPQHF.

This sequence joins TRBV27 and TRBJ2-5; TRBD2 agrees at 7 bases. The germline V gene has CDR1 MNHEY and CDR2 SMNVEV (reference sequence). The V and J ends lost 11 bases and 0 bases, in that order; junction bases with no gene match: 3. The CDR3 runs 12 residues. This chain's CDR3 is CAAGGYQETQYF. CDR3 sequence (DNA): TGTGCCGCCGGGGGGTACCAAGAGACCCAGTACTTC.

As to this clone: At one end the junction does not follow the germline gene, possibly because of a read error. The V call is TRBV10-2, the J call TRBJ1-2; 10 nucleotides match TRBD1. The germline CDR1 and CDR2 sequences are WSHSY and SAAADI. The CDR3 is 13 amino acids. The CDR3 is CASRPGQGFGYIF. The CDR3 DNA sequence: TGCGCCAGCAGGCCGGGACAGGGGTTTGGCTACATCTTC.

The rearrangement links TRBV4-3 to TRBJ2-3; TRBD2 matches 10 bases. Germline V gives CDR1 LGHNA, CDR2 YSLEER. The CDR3 spans 22 residues. With 4 bases clipped from V and 1 base from J, the junction kept 23 bases outside the gene matches. CDR3: CASSRTFPGLAGDHYRTDTQYF. The CDR3 DNA is TGCGCCAGCAGCCGCACCTTTCCGGGGCTAGCGGGGGACCACTACCGCACAGATACGCAGTATTTT.